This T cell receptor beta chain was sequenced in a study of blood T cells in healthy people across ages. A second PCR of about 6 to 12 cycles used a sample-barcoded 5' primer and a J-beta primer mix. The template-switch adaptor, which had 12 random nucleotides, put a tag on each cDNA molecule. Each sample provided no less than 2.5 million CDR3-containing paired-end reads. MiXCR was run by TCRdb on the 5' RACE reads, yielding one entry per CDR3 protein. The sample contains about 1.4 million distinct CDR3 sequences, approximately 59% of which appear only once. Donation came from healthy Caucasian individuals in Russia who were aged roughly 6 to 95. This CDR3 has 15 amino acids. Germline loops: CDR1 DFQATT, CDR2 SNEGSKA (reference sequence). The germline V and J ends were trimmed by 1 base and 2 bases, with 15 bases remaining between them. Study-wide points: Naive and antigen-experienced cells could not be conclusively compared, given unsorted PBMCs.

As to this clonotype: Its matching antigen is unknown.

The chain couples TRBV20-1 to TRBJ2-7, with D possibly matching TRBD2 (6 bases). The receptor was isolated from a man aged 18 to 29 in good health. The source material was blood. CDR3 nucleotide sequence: TGCAGTGCTAGAGCTGGTACTAGCTTACCCTACGAGCAGTACTTC. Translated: CSARAGTSLPYEQYF.